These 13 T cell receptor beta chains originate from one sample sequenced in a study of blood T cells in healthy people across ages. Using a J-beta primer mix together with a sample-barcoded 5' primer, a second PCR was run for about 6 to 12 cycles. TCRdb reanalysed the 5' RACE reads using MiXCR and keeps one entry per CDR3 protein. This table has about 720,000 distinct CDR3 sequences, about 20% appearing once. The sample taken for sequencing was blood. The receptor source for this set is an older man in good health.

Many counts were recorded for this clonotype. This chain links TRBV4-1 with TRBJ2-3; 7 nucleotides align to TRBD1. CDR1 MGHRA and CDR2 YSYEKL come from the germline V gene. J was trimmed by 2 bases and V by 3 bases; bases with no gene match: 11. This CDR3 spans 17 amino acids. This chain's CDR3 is CASSQEDRDPNTDTQYF. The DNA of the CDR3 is TGCGCCAGCAGCCAGGAAGACAGGGACCCGAACACAGATACGCAGTATTTT.

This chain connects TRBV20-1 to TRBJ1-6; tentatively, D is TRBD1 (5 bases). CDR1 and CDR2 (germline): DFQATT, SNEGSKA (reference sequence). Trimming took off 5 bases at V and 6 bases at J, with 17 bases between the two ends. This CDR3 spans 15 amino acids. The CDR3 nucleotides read TGCAGTGCTCACCACCGGGACCGACCTAATTCACCCCTCCACTTT. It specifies CSAHHRDRPNSPLHF.

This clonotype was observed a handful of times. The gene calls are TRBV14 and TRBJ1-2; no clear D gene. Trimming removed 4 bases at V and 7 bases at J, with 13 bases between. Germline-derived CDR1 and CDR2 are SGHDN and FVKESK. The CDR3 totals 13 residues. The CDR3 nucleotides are TGTGCCAGCAGCCCTGGGATGGCGGGTGGCTACACCTTC. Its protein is CASSPGMAGGYTF.

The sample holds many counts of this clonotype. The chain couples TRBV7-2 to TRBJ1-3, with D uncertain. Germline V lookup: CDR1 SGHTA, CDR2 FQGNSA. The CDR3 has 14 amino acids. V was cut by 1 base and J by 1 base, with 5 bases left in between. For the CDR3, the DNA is TGTGCCAGCAGCTTAGGGGGTTCTGGAAACACCATATATTTT. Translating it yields CASSLGGSGNTIYF.

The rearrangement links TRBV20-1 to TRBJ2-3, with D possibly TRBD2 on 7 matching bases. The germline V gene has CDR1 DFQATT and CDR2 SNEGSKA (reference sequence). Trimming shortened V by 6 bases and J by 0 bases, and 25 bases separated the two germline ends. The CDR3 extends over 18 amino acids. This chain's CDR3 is CSASYRAGAVHSTDTQYF. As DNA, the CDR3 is TGCAGTGCCTCTTACCGGGCGGGGGCCGTCCACAGCACAGATACGCAGTATTTT.

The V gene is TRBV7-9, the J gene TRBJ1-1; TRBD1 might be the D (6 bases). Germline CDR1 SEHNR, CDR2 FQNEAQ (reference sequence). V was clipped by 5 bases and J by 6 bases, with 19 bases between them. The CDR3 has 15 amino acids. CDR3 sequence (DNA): TGTGCCAGCAGCCAAGGGAATGGGGGCGCGGCTGAAGCTTTCTTT. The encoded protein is CASSQGNGGAAEAFF.

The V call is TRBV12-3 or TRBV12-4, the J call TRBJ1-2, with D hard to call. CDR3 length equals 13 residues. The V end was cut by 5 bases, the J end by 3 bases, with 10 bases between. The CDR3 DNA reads TGTGCCAGCAGTCCCCTCCGGGACTATGGCTACACCTTC. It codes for CASSPLRDYGYTF.

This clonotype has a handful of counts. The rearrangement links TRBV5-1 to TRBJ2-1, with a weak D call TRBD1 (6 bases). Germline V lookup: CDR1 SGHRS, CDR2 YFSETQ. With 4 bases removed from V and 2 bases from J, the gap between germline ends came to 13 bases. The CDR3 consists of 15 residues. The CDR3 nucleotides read TGCGCCAGCAGCCCTACAGGGAACACCTACAATGAGCAGTTCTTC. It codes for CASSPTGNTYNEQFF.

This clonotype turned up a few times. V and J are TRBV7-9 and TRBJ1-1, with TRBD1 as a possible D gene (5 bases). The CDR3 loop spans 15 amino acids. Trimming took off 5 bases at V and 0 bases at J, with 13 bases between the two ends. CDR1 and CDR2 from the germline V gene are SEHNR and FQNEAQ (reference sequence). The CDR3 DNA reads TGTGCCAGCAGCCGGTTCGGGGGGTTGAACACTGAAGCTTTCTTT. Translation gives CASSRFGGLNTEAFF.

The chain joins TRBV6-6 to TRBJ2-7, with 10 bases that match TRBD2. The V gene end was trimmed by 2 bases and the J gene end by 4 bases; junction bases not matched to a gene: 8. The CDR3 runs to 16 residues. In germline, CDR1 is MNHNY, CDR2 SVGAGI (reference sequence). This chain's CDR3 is CASSYGGASGSYEQYV. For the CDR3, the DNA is TGTGCCAGCAGTTACGGTGGGGCTAGCGGGAGTTACGAGCAGTACGTC.

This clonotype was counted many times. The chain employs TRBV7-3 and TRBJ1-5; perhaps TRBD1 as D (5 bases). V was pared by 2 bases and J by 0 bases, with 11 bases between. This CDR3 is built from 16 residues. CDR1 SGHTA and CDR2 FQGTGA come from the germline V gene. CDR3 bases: TGTGCCAGCAGCTTAGAAGGGACTTATAGCAATCAGCCCCAGCATTTT. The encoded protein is CASSLEGTYSNQPQHF.

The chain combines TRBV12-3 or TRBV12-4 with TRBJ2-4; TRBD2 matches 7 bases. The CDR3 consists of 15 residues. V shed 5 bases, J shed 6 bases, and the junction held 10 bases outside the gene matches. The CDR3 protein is CASSPGSGLLNIQYF. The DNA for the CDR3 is TGTGCCAGCAGTCCTGGCTCGGGACTACTAAACATTCAGTACTTC.

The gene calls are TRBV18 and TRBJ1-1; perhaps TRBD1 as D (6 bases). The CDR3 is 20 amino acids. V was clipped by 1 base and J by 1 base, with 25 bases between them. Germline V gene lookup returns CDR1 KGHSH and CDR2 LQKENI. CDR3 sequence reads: CASSPRGLEEGRGTNTEAFF. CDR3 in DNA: TGTGCCAGCTCACCACGAGGTCTTGAAGAGGGGAGGGGGACGAACACTGAAGCTTTCTTT.